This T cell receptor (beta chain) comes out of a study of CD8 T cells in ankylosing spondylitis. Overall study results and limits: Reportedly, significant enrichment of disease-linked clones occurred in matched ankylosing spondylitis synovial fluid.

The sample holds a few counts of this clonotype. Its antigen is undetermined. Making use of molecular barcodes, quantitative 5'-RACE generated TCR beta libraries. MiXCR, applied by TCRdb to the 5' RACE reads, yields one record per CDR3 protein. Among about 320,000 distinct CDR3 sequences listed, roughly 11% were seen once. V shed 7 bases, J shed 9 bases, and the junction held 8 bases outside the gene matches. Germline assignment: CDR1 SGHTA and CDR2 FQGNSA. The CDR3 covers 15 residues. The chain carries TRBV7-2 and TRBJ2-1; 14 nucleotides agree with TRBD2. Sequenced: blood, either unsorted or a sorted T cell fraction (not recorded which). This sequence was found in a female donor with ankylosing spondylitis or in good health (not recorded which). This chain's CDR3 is CASTQGTSGSGEQFF. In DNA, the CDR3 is TGTGCCAGCACCCAAGGGACTAGCGGGAGCGGTGAGCAGTTCTTC. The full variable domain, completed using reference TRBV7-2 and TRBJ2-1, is GAGVSQSPSNKVTEKGKDVELRCDPISGHTALYWYRQSLGQGLEFLIYFQGNSAPDKSGLPSDRFSAERTGGSVSTLTIQRTQQEDSAVYLCASTQGTSGSGEQFFGPGTRLTVL.